This T cell receptor (beta chain) was profiled in a study of OX40 agonist ivuxolimab in advanced cancers. Study in general: Patients in dose escalation had liver, melanoma, kidney or head and neck cancers.

Sequenced by immunoSEQ multiplex PCR; TCRdb stores in-frame clones only, minus some. The sample lists under 100,000 clones; around 90% were seen once. V lost 3 bases to trimming and J lost 7 bases, with 9 bases between them. This CDR3 spans 12 amino acids. CDR1 is MNHEY, CDR2 SMNVEV, per germline (reference sequence). The receptor's source is an adult with an advanced solid tumor such as melanoma, head and neck, liver or kidney cancer. Sequenced material: CD4+ or CD8+ T cells sorted from blood, taken in a trial of the OX40 agonist ivuxolimab. This chain connects TRBV27 to TRBJ1-1; D call uncertain. For the CDR3, the DNA is TGTGCCAGCAGTTTTCTCGGTTATGAAGCTTTCTTT. Translating it yields CASSFLGYEAFF.